The rows below give T cell receptor beta chains drawn from one sample of a study of cytomegalovirus exposure and HLA in healthy donors. TCRdb keeps only in-frame clones here, not all; method: immunoSEQ multiplex PCR. The top ten hold less than 1.5% of the sample, which has around 180,000 clones, about 80% seen once. Sequencing was carried out using PBMCs. These receptors were obtained from a woman in her twenties or thirties in good health and CMV-seropositive. Each CDR3 is given with its conserved first and last residue. Fields, in order: J gene, clone size, D gene, V gene, CDR3 protein, CDR3 DNA. A D gene is named only where the DNA matches it firmly. Clone size is given for some rows only: seen once, a few or many times, or a class if the clone is expanded.

>TRBJ2-2|NA|NA|TRBV6-6
CASSVPNTGELFF
TGTGCCAGCAGCGTCCCGAACACCGGGGAGCTGTTTTTT
>TRBJ2-3|NA|NA|TRBV5-4
CASSLAGPSSDTQYF
TGTGCCAGCAGCTTGGCAGGGCCCAGTTCAGATACGCAGTATTTT
>TRBJ2-2|NA|NA|TRBV18
CASSEGETGELFF
TGTGCCAGCTCAGAGGGGGAAACCGGGGAGCTGTTTTTT
>TRBJ1-1|few|NA|TRBV6-1
CASLPRGNTEAFF
TGTGCCAGTTTGCCTAGGGGGAACACTGAAGCTTTCTTT
>TRBJ2-7|once|NA|TRBV6-1
CASSRDITYEQYF
TGTGCCAGCAGCCGGGACATCACCTACGAGCAGTACTTC
>TRBJ2-7|few|NA|TRBV21-1
CASSKGGLPQGPKDEQYF
TGTGCCAGCAGCAAAGGTGGGTTACCCCAGGGTCCGAAGGACGAGCAGTACTTC
>TRBJ2-2|NA|TRBD1|TRBV5-5
CASSPWDRAATGELFF
TGTGCCAGCAGCCCCTGGGACAGGGCGGCCACCGGGGAGCTGTTTTTT
>TRBJ2-5|NA|NA|TRBV2
CASSVVRETQYF
TGTGCCAGCAGCGTTGTGAGAGAGACCCAGTACTTC
>TRBJ2-3|NA|NA|TRBV5-1
CASSLNPSSSGTDTQYF
TGCGCCAGCAGCTTGAATCCCAGTTCTAGCGGCACAGATACGCAGTATTTT
>TRBJ2-7|NA|TRBD1|TRBV11-3
CASSLVQGAYYEQYF
TGTGCCAGCAGCTTAGTTCAGGGGGCGTACTACGAGCAGTACTTC
>TRBJ2-2|NA|TRBD2|TRBV18
CATPLAGSVSNTGELFF
TGTGCCACTCCCCTAGCGGGAAGTGTTTCGAACACCGGGGAGCTGTTTTTT
>TRBJ1-1|NA|TRBD1|TRBV7-9
CASSLGTGRNTEAFF
TGTGCCAGCAGCTTAGGGACAGGCCGGAACACTGAAGCTTTCTTT
>TRBJ1-4|NA|NA|TRBV30
CAWRSYGPNEKLFF
TGTGCCTGGCGGTCGTATGGGCCTAATGAAAAACTGTTTTTT
>TRBJ2-2|once|NA|TRBV15
CATSRERAMAGELFF
TGTGCCACCAGCAGAGAACGAGCTATGGCCGGGGAGCTGTTTTTT
>TRBJ2-3|once|TRBD1|TRBV5-1
CASSSDRTSTDTQYF
TGCGCCAGCAGCTCGGACAGGACGAGCACAGATACGCAGTATTTT
>TRBJ2-4|NA|TRBD2|TRBV10-3
CAISDMGGAKNIQYF
TGTGCCATCAGTGACATGGGGGGGGCCAAAAACATTCAGTACTTC
>TRBJ1-2|NA|TRBD1|TRBV28
CAITDRELGYTF
TGTGCCATTACCGACAGGGAGCTTGGCTACACCTTC
>TRBJ2-1|few|TRBD2|TRBV6-4
CASSIAGGSSYNEQFF
TGTGCCAGCAGCATAGCGGGAGGGAGCTCCTACAATGAGCAGTTCTTC
>TRBJ2-2|NA|NA|TRBV4-3
CASSPAQGTPRRYTGELFF
TGCGCCAGCAGCCCCGCCCAAGGGACTCCGAGACGCTACACCGGGGAGCTGTTTTTT
>TRBJ1-5|NA|NA|TRBV18
CASSGLDGDSNQPQHF
TGTGCCAGCTCAGGACTTGACGGGGATAGCAATCAGCCCCAGCATTTT
>TRBJ2-1|once|TRBD2|TRBV29-1
CSVRGSSGNEQFF
TGCAGCGTTCGGGGGAGTAGCGGGAATGAGCAGTTCTTC
>TRBJ2-3|NA|NA|TRBV28
CASSDRGSITDTQYF
TGTGCCAGCAGCGACCGGGGGAGCATTACAGATACGCAGTATTTT
>TRBJ1-2|NA|TRBD1|TRBV28
CASSPGTEYGYTF
TGTGCCAGCAGCCCGGGGACAGAATATGGCTACACCTTC
>TRBJ1-1|NA|NA|TRBV28
CASSFPGTEAFF
TGTGCCAGCAGTTTCCCCGGCACTGAAGCTTTCTTT
>TRBJ1-5|NA|NA|TRBV18
CASSPSNQPQHF
TGTGCCAGCTCACCCTCGAATCAGCCCCAGCATTTT
>TRBJ2-7|NA|TRBD2|TRBV6-6
CASSYPAGDQYEQYF
TGTGCCAGCAGTTACCCCGCGGGGGATCAGTACGAGCAGTACTTC
>TRBJ2-7|NA|TRBD2|TRBV19
CASSHDSGGRAPNERYF
TGTGCCAGTAGTCATGACTCGGGCGGGAGGGCCCCGAACGAGCGGTACTTC
>TRBJ1-2|few|NA|TRBV28
CASSFGYGYTF
TGTGCCAGCAGTTTCGGCTATGGCTACACCTTC
>TRBJ2-1|once|NA|TRBV19
CASSIGAGNEQFF
TGTGCCAGTAGTATAGGGGCGGGCAATGAGCAGTTCTTC